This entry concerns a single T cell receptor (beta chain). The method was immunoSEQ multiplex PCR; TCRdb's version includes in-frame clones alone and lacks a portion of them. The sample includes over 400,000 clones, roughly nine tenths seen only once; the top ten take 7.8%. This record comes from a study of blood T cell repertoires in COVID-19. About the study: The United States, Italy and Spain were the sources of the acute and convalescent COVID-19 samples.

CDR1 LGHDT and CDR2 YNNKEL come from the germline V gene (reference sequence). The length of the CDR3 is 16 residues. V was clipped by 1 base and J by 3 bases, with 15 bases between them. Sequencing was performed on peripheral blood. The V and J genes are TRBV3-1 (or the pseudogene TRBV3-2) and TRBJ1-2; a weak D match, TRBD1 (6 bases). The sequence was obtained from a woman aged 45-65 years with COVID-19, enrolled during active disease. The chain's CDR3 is CASSQAGQPLHYGYTF. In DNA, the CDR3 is TGTGCCAGCAGCCAAGCAGGACAGCCTCTCCACTATGGCTACACCTTC.